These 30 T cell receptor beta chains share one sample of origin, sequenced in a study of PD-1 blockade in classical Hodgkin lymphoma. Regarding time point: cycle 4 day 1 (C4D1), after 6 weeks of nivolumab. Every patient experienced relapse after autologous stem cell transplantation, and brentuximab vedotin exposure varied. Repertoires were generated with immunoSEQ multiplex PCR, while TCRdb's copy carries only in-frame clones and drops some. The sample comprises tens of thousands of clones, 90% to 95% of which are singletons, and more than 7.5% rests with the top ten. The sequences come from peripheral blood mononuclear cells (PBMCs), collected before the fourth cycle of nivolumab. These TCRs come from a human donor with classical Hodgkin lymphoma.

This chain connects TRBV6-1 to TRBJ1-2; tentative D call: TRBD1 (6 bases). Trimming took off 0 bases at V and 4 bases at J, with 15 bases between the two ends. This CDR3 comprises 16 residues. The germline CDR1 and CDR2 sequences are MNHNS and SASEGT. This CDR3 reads CASSEASGGSGYGYTF. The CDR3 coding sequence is TGTGCCAGCAGTGAAGCATCCGGGGGCTCTGGCTATGGCTACACCTTC.

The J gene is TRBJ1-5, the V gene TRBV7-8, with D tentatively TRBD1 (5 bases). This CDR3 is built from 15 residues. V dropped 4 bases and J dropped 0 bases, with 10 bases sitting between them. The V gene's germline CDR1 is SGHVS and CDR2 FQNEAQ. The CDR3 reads CASSSGGYSNQPQHF. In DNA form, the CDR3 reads TGTGCCAGCAGCTCGGGGGGTTATAGCAATCAGCCCCAGCATTTT.

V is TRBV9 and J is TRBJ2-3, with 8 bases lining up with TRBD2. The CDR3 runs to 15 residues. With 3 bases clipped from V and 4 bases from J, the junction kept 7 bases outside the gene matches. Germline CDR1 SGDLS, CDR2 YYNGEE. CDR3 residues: CASSDSGGQSDTQYF. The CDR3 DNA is TGTGCCAGCAGCGACTCGGGGGGGCAGTCAGATACGCAGTATTTT.

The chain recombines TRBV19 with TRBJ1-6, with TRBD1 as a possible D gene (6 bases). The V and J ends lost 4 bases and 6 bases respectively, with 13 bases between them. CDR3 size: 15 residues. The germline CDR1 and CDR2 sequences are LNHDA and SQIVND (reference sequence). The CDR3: CASSRWTEPNSPLHF. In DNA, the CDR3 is TGTGCCAGTAGTAGATGGACAGAACCTAATTCACCCCTCCACTTT.

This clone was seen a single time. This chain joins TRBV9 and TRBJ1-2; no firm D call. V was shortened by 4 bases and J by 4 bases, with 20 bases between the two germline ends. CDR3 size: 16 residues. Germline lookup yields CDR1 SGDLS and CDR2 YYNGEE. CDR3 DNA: TGTGCCAGCAGCTCACAAATTTCCCCAGGATCCTATGGCTACACCTTC. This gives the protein CASSSQISPGSYGYTF. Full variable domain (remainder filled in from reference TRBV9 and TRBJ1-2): DSGVTQTPKHLITATGQRVTLRCSPRSGDLSVYWYQQSLDQGLQFLIQYYNGEERAKGNILERFSAQQFPDLHSELNLSSLELGDSALYFCASSSQISPGSYGYTFGSGTRLTVV.

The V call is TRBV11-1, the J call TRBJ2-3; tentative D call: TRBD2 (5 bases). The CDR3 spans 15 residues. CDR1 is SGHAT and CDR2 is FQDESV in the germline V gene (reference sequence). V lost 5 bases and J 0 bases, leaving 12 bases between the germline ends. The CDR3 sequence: CASSQSGTSTDTQYF. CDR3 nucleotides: TGTGCCAGCAGCCAGAGCGGAACTAGCACAGATACGCAGTATTTT.

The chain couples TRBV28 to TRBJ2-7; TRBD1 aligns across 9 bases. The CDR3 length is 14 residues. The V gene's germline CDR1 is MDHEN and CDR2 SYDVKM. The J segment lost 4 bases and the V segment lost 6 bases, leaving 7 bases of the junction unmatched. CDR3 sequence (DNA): TGTGCCAGCAGCTACAGGGGGCCATCATACGAGCAGTACTTC. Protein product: CASSYRGPSYEQYF.

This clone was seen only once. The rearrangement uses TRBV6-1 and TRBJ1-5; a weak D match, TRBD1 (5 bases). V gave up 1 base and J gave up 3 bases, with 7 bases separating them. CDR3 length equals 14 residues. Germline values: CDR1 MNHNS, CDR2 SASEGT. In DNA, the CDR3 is TGTGCCAGCAGTGAAGGGGGCGTCAATCAGCCCCAGCATTTT. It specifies CASSEGGVNQPQHF.

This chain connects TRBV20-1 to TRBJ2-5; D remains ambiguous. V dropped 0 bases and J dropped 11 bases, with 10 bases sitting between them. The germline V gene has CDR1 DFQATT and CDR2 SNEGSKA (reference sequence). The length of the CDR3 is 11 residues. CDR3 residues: CSAREYKLQYF. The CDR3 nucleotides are TGCAGTGCTAGAGAGTACAAACTGCAGTACTTC.

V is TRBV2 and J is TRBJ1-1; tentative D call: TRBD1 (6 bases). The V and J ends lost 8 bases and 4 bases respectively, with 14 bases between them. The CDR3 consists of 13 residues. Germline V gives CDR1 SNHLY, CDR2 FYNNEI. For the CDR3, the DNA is TGTGCCAGCTCCAGGGGCGCGGCCACTGAAGCTTTCTTT. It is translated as CASSRGAATEAFF.

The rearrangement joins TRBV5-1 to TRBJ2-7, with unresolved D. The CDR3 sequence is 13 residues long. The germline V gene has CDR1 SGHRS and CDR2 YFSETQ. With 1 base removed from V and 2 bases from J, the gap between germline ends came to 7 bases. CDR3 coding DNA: TGCGCCAGCAGCTTGAGCGTTACCTACGAGCAGTACTTC. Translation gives CASSLSVTYEQYF.

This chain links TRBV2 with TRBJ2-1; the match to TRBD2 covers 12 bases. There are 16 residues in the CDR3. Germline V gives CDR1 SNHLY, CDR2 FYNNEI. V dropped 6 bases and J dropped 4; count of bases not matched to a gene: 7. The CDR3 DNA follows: TGTGCCAGCAGGGAAACTAGCGGGGGGACGTACAATGAGCAGTTCTTC. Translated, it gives CASRETSGGTYNEQFF.

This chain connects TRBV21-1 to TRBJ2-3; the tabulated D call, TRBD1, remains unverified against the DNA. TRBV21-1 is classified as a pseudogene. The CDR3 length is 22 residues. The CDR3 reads CASSKDSTRDRIPPRVTDTQYF. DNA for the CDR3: TGTGCCAGCAGCAAAGATTCCACTAGGGACAGAATACCCCCAAGGGTTACAGATACGCAGTATTTT.

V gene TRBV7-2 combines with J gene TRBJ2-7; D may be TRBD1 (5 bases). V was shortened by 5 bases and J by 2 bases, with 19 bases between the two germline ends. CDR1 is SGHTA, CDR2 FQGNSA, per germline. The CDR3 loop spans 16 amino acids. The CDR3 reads CASSPQGNTVTYEQYF. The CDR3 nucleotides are TGTGCCAGCAGCCCCCAGGGAAACACAGTAACCTACGAGCAGTACTTC. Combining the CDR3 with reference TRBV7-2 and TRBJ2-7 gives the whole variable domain GAGVSQSPSNKVTEKGKDVELRCDPISGHTALYWYRQSLGQGLEFLIYFQGNSAPDKSGLPSDRFSAERTGGSVSTLTIQRTQQEDSAVYLCASSPQGNTVTYEQYFGPGTRLTVT.

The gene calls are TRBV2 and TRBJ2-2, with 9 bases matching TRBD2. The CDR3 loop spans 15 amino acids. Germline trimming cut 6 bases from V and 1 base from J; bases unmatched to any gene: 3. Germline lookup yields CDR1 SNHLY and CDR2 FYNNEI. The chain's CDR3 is CASRVLAGNTGELFF. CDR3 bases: TGTGCCAGCAGGGTACTAGCGGGGAACACCGGGGAGCTGTTTTTT.

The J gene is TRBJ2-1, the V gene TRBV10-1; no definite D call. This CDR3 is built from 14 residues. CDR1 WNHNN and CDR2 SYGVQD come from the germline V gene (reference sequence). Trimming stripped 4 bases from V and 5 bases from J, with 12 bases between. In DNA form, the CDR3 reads TGCGCCAGCAGTGGAACCCCAGGTGACAATGAGCAGTTCTTC. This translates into CASSGTPGDNEQFF.

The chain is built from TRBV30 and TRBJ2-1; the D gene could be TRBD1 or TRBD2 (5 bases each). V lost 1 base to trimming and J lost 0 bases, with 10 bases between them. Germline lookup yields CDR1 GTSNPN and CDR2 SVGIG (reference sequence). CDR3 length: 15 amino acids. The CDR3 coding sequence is TGTGCCTGGAGTGAGGGGACCAGCTCCTACAATGAGCAGTTCTTC. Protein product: CAWSEGTSSYNEQFF.

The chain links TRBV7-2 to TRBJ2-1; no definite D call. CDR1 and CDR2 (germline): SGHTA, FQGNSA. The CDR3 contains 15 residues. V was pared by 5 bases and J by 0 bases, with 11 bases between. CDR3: CASSNDPSSYNEQFF. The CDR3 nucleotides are TGTGCCAGCAGCAACGACCCGAGCTCCTACAATGAGCAGTTCTTC.

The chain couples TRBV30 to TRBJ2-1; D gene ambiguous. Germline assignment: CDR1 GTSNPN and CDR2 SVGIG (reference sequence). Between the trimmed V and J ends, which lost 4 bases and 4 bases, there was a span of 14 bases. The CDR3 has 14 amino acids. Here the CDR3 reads CAWTRAFLYNEQFF. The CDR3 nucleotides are TGTGCCTGGACTAGGGCGTTTTTGTACAATGAGCAGTTCTTC.

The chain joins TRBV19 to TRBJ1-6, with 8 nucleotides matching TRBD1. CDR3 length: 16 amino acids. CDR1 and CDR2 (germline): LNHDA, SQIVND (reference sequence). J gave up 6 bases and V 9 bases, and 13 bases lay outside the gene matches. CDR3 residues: CASKNPDRGSNSPLHF. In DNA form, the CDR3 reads TGTGCCAGCAAAAACCCAGACAGGGGTAGTAATTCACCCCTCCACTTT.

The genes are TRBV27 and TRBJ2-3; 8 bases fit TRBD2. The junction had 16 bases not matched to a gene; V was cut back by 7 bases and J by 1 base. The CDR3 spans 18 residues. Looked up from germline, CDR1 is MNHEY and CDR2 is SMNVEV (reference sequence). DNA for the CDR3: TGTGCCAGCATCTCCACCGGGAGGGCCCGGCCTGGCACAGATACGCAGTATTTT. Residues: CASISTGRARPGTDTQYF.

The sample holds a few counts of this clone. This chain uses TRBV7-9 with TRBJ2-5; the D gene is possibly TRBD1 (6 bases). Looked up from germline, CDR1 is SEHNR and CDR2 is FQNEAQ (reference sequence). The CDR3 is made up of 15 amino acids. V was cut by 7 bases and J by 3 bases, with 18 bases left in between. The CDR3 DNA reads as TGTGCCAGCAATTACTTCAGCCAGGGGAAAGAGACCCAGTACTTC. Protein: CASNYFSQGKETQYF. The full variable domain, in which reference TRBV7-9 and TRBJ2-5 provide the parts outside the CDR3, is DTGVSQNPRHKITKRGQNVTFRCDPISEHNRLYWYRQTLGQGPEFLTYFQNEAQLEKSRLLSDRFSAERPKGSFSTLEIQRTEQGDSAMYLCASNYFSQGKETQYFGPGTRLLVL.

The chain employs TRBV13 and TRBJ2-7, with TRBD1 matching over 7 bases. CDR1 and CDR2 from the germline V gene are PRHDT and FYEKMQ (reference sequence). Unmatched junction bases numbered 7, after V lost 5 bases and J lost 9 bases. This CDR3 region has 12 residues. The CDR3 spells CASSLTGYAQYF. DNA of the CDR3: TGTGCCAGCAGCCTGACAGGGTATGCGCAGTACTTC.

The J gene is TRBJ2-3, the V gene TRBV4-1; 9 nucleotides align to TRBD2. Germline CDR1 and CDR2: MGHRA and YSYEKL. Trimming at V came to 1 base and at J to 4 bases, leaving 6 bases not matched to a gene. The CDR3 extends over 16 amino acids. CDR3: CASSQAPSGVADTQYF. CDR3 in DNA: TGCGCCAGCAGCCAAGCCCCTAGCGGGGTGGCAGATACGCAGTATTTT.

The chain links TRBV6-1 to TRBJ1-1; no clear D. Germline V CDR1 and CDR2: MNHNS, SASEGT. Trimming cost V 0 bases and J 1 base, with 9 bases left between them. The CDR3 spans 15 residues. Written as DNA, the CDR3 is TGTGCCAGCAGTGAAGCTGCCGCCGCGAACACTGAAGCTTTCTTT. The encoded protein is CASSEAAAANTEAFF.

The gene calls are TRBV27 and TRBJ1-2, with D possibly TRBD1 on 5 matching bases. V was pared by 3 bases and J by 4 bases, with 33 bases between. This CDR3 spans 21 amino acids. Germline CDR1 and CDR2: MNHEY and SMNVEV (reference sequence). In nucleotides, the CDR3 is TGTGCCAGCAGTTTCTTAGGGGAAGGACGACGGATAGTACCCCCCCCCTATGGCTACACCTTC. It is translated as CASSFLGEGRRIVPPPYGYTF.

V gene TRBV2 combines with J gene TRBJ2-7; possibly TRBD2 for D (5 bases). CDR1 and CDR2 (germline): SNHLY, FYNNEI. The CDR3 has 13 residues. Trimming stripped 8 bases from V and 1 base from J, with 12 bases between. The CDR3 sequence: CASHLSVSYEQYF. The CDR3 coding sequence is TGTGCCAGCCATCTTAGCGTTTCCTACGAGCAGTACTTC. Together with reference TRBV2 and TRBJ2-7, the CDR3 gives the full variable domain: EPEVTQTPSHQVTQMGQEVILRCVPISNHLYFYWYRQILGQKVEFLVSFYNNEISEKSEIFDDQFSVERPDGSNFTLKIRSTKLEDSAMYFCASHLSVSYEQYFGPGTRLTVT.

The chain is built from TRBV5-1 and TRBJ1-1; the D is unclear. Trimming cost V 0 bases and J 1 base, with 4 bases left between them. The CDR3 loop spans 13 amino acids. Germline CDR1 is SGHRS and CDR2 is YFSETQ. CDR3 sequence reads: CASSLEGNTEAFF. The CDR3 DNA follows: TGCGCCAGCAGCTTGGAGGGGAACACTGAAGCTTTCTTT.

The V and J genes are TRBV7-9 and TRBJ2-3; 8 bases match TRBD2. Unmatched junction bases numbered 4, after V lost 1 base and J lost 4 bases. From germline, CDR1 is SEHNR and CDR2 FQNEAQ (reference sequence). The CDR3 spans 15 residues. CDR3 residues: CASSLVSGSADTQYF. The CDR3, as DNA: TGTGCCAGCAGCTTAGTAAGCGGGAGTGCAGATACGCAGTATTTT.

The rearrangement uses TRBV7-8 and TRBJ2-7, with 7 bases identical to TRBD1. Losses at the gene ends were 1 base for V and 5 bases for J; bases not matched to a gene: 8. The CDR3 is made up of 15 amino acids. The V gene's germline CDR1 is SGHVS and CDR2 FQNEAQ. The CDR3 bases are TGTGCCAGCAGCTTAGTTTTGAGGGGGCTCCACGAGCAGTACTTC. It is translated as CASSLVLRGLHEQYF.